These T cell receptor beta chains were read from a single sample in a study of T cells in Graves' hyperthyroidism and ophthalmopathy. TCRdb recomputed calls from the multiplex PCR reads with MiXCR, one row per CDR3 protein. The sample lists 700,000 to 950,000 distinct CDR3 sequences, 30% to 40% occurring once. Sequencing was carried out using blood. The receptors were gathered from a woman aged 40-49 years with Graves' hyperthyroidism. Both conserved end residues are part of each CDR3. The D gene is left open where the match is weak. Clone size is stated in some rows and not others, as once, few, many or a class when expanded.

J: TRBJ2-2; V: TRBV15; D: TRBD1; size: NA; CDR3: CAWRQGYTGELFF; DNA: TGTGCCTGGCGACAGGGCTACACCGGGGAGCTGTTTTTT
J: TRBJ1-1; V: TRBV13; D: NA; size: many; CDR3: CASSRQPNTEAFF; DNA: TGTGCCAGCAGCCGACAGCCGAACACTGAAGCTTTCTTT
J: TRBJ2-7; V: TRBV14; D: NA; size: NA; CDR3: CASSPQGGTLHYEQYF; DNA: TGTGCCAGCAGCCCTCAGGGGGGGACCCTCCATTACGAGCAGTACTTC
J: TRBJ2-7; V: TRBV29-1; D: TRBD1; size: NA; CDR3: CSVEGQGAFNEQYF; DNA: TGCAGCGTTGAAGGGCAGGGGGCGTTCAACGAGCAGTACTTC
J: TRBJ1-1; V: TRBV29-1; D: NA; size: many; CDR3: CSVARGMNTEAFF; DNA: TGCAGCGTTGCGCGGGGAATGAACACTGAAGCTTTCTTT
J: TRBJ2-5; V: TRBV12-5; D: NA; size: NA; CDR3: CASGYGGTWETQYF; DNA: TGTGCTAGTGGTTACGGAGGTACTTGGGAGACCCAGTACTTC
J: TRBJ1-2; V: TRBV10-3; D: NA; size: many; CDR3: CAISESAGQNYGYTF; DNA: TGTGCCATCAGTGAGTCAGCAGGACAAAACTATGGCTACACCTTC
J: TRBJ2-7; V: TRBV7-3; D: NA; size: many; CDR3: CASSLTASSYEQYF; DNA: TGTGCCAGCAGCTTAACCGCTAGCTCCTACGAGCAGTACTTC
J: TRBJ1-4; V: TRBV6-6; D: NA; size: NA; CDR3: CASSYGGDVNEKLFF; DNA: TGTGCCAGCAGTTATGGGGGGGATGTTAATGAAAAACTGTTTTTT
J: TRBJ1-4; V: TRBV7-2; D: TRBD1; size: few; CDR3: CASSLVPGGDEKLFF; DNA: TGTGCCAGCAGCTTAGTACCAGGGGGAGATGAAAAACTGTTTTTT
J: TRBJ2-2; V: TRBV7-9; D: NA; size: many; CDR3: CASSFPPHGELFF; DNA: TGTGCCAGCAGCTTCCCTCCACACGGGGAGCTGTTTTTT
J: TRBJ1-3; V: TRBV7-6; D: TRBD1; size: NA; CDR3: CASSLFISQGASGNTIYF; DNA: TGTGCCAGCAGCTTATTCATTAGTCAGGGGGCATCTGGAAACACCATATATTTT
J: TRBJ1-3; V: TRBV19; D: NA; size: few; CDR3: CASSTPWDTENTIYF; DNA: TGTGCCAGTAGTACACCGTGGGACACTGAAAACACCATATATTTT
J: TRBJ1-5; V: TRBV24-1; D: NA; size: many; CDR3: CATSDPGQPQHF; DNA: TGTGCCACCAGTGACCCCGGACAGCCCCAGCATTTT
J: TRBJ1-1; V: TRBV5-1; D: TRBD1; size: few; CDR3: CASSQDRQGIVFTEAFF; DNA: TGTGCCAGCAGCCAAGATCGACAGGGGATAGTATTCACTGAAGCTTTCTTT
J: TRBJ2-2; V: TRBV6-5; D: NA; size: few; CDR3: CASSYQQGIPSFANTGELFF; DNA: TGTGCCAGCAGTTACCAACAGGGTATACCCAGTTTCGCGAACACCGGGGAGCTGTTTTTT
J: TRBJ1-2; V: TRBV29-1; D: TRBD1; size: many; CDR3: CSVGHAGQGTGYTF; DNA: TGCAGCGTCGGCCACGCGGGACAGGGTACTGGCTACACCTTC
J: TRBJ2-7; V: TRBV7-6; D: NA; size: NA; CDR3: CASSLAGGGTYEQYF; DNA: TGTGCCAGCAGCTTAGCCGGTGGTGGGACCTACGAGCAGTACTTC
J: TRBJ1-2; V: TRBV20-1; D: NA; size: many; CDR3: CSVTQNYGYTF; DNA: TGCAGTGTAACTCAGAACTATGGCTACACCTTC
J: TRBJ2-7; V: TRBV6-2/TRBV6-3; D: TRBD1; size: once; CDR3: CASSHVLRDRLREQYF; DNA: TGTGCCAGCAGCCACGTCCTCCGGGACAGATTACGGGAGCAGTACTTC
J: TRBJ1-2; V: TRBV12-3/TRBV12-4; D: NA; size: NA; CDR3: CASRKTETYGYTF; DNA: TGTGCCAGCAGAAAGACAGAAACCTATGGCTACACCTTC
J: TRBJ2-5; V: TRBV2; D: NA; size: many; CDR3: CASSGPREGATQYF; DNA: TGTGCCAGCAGTGGGCCGCGTGAGGGTGCGACCCAGTACTTC
J: TRBJ1-5; V: TRBV20-1; D: TRBD1; size: few; CDR3: CSATLYRDRDQPQHF; DNA: TGCAGTGCTACCCTGTACCGGGACAGGGACCAGCCCCAGCATTTT
J: TRBJ2-7; V: TRBV20-1; D: TRBD1; size: many; CDR3: CSARDPQGINEQYF; DNA: TGCAGTGCTAGAGACCCACAGGGGATCAACGAGCAGTACTTC
J: TRBJ1-1; V: TRBV7-9; D: NA; size: few; CDR3: CASSLAWPPNTEAFF; DNA: TGTGCCAGCAGCTTAGCGTGGCCCCCGAACACTGAAGCTTTCTTT